This note documents a single T cell receptor beta chain sequence. TCRdb independently ran MiXCR on the 5' RACE reads; one entry per CDR3 protein. The data contain approximately 89,000 distinct CDR3 sequences, 20% to 30% of them singletons. This sample was taken from a study of T-cell memory formation after mild COVID-19. The sequenced material came from PBMCs or a T cell subset sorted from them (not recorded which). The clonotype was recovered from a man aged 18 to 29 who had mild COVID-19 (a few samples of this study predate the infection). Cell type and time point are not known.

The CDR3 nucleotides are TGCAGTGCTAGATCAGGACTTTCGGGCTACACCTTC. As protein: CSARSGLSGYTF. This chain links TRBV20-1 with TRBJ1-2, with no clear D. Germline values: CDR1 DFQATT, CDR2 SNEGSKA (reference sequence). Trimming removed 2 bases from V and 8 bases from J, with 12 bases in between. The CDR3 covers 12 residues.